A selection of T cell receptor beta chains follows, all from one sample in a study of monozygotic twins with inflammatory bowel disease. One entry per CDR3 protein, without DNA, is what TCRdb gives after re-calling the 5' RACE reads. This specimen shows about 450,000 distinct CDR3 sequences; the ten leading clones hold 2% to 2.5%. Material for sequencing was blood. Receptors were obtained from a human donor with ulcerative colitis or Crohn's disease, or a healthy co-twin of an affected twin (not recorded which). The CDR3 runs from the conserved cysteine through the conserved F or W.

J gene | V gene | CDR3 protein
TRBJ2-1 | TRBV3-1 | CASRGAGGPDEQFF
TRBJ2-1 | TRBV30 | CAWSPPRTGRDEQFF
TRBJ2-7 | TRBV5-1 | CASSHTSGAYEQYF
TRBJ2-2 | TRBV9 | CASGTQGDTGELFF
TRBJ2-1 | TRBV24-1 | CATSDRRTRVSREQFF
TRBJ2-2 | TRBV11-2 | CASSRTATNTGELFF
TRBJ2-1 | TRBV12-3/TRBV12-4 | CASRYSGGVYNEQFF
TRBJ1-1 | TRBV29-1 | CSVEGVGNTEAFF
TRBJ2-1 | TRBV20-1 | CSVRDSRRVSEQFF
TRBJ2-3 | TRBV5-6 | CASSLDGASPRREAGDTQYF
TRBJ2-1 | TRBV7-2 | CASSPQGTSGNNEQFF
TRBJ2-1 | TRBV20-1 | CSARGAGEQFF
TRBJ1-5 | TRBV19 | CASSIIQGNQPQHF
TRBJ2-1 | TRBV7-9 | CASSPTARYNEQFF
TRBJ2-3 | TRBV4-2 | CASSQGAGSTDTQYF
TRBJ1-2 | TRBV19 | CASSRQGRDYGYTF
TRBJ2-3 | TRBV10-3 | CAISEAASPDTQYF
TRBJ2-1 | TRBV7-2 | CASSPPGSSYNEQFF
TRBJ1-2 | TRBV12-3/TRBV12-4 | CASSLRQIYGYTF
TRBJ2-3 | TRBV7-2 | CASSSREGRVMGTQYF